The 25 T cell receptor beta chains reported below all come from one sample, sequenced in a study of T-cell reconstitution after alpha-beta-depleted transplantation in children. Unique molecular identifiers were used in preparing the TCRbeta library. TCRdb independently ran MiXCR on the PCR reads; one entry per CDR3 protein. This table has approximately 650,000 distinct CDR3 sequences, around 13% appearing once. The sequences come from PBMCs, collected before TCRalphabeta/CD19-depleted stem cell transplant. The receptors originated from a girl aged 2-10 years with congenital amegakaryocytic thrombocytopenia, due to receive a stem cell transplant.

This clonotype was picked up many times. This chain connects TRBV5-6 to TRBJ2-3, with 7 bases aligning to TRBD1. The ends lost 0 bases at V and 4 bases at J; junction bases unmatched: 5. Germline loops: CDR1 SGHDT, CDR2 YYEEEE. This CDR3 has 15 amino acids. The CDR3 nucleotides read TGTGCCAGCAGCTTGGGTAACAGGGGAGCAGATACGCAGTATTTT. This encodes CASSLGNRGADTQYF.

This clonotype was detected many times. V and J are TRBV7-9 and TRBJ2-5, with TRBD2 matching over 10 bases. The V segment lost 0 bases and the J segment 3 bases; nucleotides outside the gene matches: 1. CDR1 SEHNR and CDR2 FQNEAQ come from the germline V gene (reference sequence). The CDR3 totals 15 residues. The CDR3 bases are TGTGCCAGCAGCTTAGCTCTAGCGGGAGAAGAGACCCAGTACTTC. Its translation: CASSLALAGEETQYF.

This chain joins TRBV6-1 and TRBJ2-1, with 14 bases that match TRBD2. With 6 bases clipped from V and 9 bases from J, the junction kept 13 bases outside the gene matches. The CDR3 has 17 amino acids. Germline V gene data show CDR1 as MNHNS and CDR2 as SASEGT. The CDR3 protein is CASSKNEGTSGSLEQFF. The CDR3 coding sequence is TGTGCCAGCAGCAAAAACGAAGGGACTAGCGGGAGCCTTGAGCAGTTCTTC.

This clonotype appeared many times. The chain couples TRBV7-9 to TRBJ2-3; D not certain. CDR1 and CDR2 (germline): SEHNR, FQNEAQ (reference sequence). The CDR3 is made up of 12 amino acids. V lost 7 bases and J lost 2, with 7 bases in between. CDR3 bases: TGTGCCAGCACCTCCCACACAGATACGCAGTATTTT. The encoded protein is CASTSHTDTQYF. The variable domain in full, with the rest retrieved from reference TRBV7-9 and TRBJ2-3, is DTGVSQNPRHKITKRGQNVTFRCDPISEHNRLYWYRQTLGQGPEFLTYFQNEAQLEKSRLLSDRFSAERPKGSFSTLEIQRTEQGDSAMYLCASTSHTDTQYFGPGTRLTVL.

This clonotype was counted many times. The gene calls are TRBV10-3 and TRBJ2-5, with no clear D. The germline V gene encodes CDR1 ENHRY and CDR2 SYGVKD. V gave up 3 bases and J gave up 1 base, with 3 bases separating them. The CDR3 loop spans 12 amino acids. The CDR3 DNA follows: TGTGCCATCAGTGACCTCCAAGAGACCCAGTACTTC. As protein: CAISDLQETQYF.

This clonotype was seen at least ten times. The chain carries TRBV29-1 and TRBJ1-1; D not resolved. Germline CDR1 and CDR2: SQVTM and ANQGSEA. With 4 bases removed from V and 0 bases from J, the gap between germline ends came to 12 bases. The CDR3 has 14 residues. The CDR3 spells CSVVGRAMNTEAFF. CDR3 sequence (DNA): TGCAGCGTTGTAGGGAGGGCAATGAACACTGAAGCTTTCTTT.

A word on this clonotype: Germline is not matched at one junction end, which may reflect a read error. The CDR3 DNA is TGTGCCACCAGTGACTCCCCATGGGGGACTAGTCCCGTGCTCTTC. Protein product: CATSDSPWGTSPVLF. The chain joins TRBV24-1 to TRBJ2-1; the match to TRBD2 covers 8 bases. The CDR3 covers 15 residues. Germline V gives CDR1 KGHDR, CDR2 SFDVKD.

Ten or more counts support this clonotype. The chain combines TRBV5-1 with TRBJ1-5; D is unclear. Germline assignment: CDR1 SGHRS and CDR2 YFSETQ. V lost 6 bases to trimming and J lost 5 bases, with 21 bases between them. The CDR3 runs 16 residues. The CDR3 loop is CASTRDLIWLYQPQHF. DNA for the CDR3: TGCGCCAGCACCCGAGACCTAATTTGGCTCTATCAGCCCCAGCATTTT.

This clonotype was seen many times. The chain couples TRBV7-9 to TRBJ2-5; a possible D gene is TRBD2 (6 bases). The CDR3 runs 15 residues. Trimming left V 1 base short and J 1 base short, with 10 bases between. Per the germline V gene, CDR1 is SEHNR and CDR2 is FQNEAQ (reference sequence). The CDR3 here is CASSLVVGGQETQYF. The CDR3, as DNA: TGTGCCAGCAGCTTAGTAGTCGGGGGCCAAGAGACCCAGTACTTC.

The sample holds many counts of this clonotype. The V gene is TRBV10-3, the J gene TRBJ2-2; D is perhaps TRBD1 or TRBD2 (6 bases each). The germline V gene has CDR1 ENHRY and CDR2 SYGVKD. Trimming left V 10 bases short and J 3 bases short, with 15 bases between. The CDR3 has 14 amino acids. DNA of the CDR3: TGTGCCACCGCGTCGGGGGCGGACACCGGGGAGCTGTTTTTT. Protein: CATASGADTGELFF.

The chain employs TRBV5-1 and TRBJ2-1, with 8 bases identical to TRBD2. The CDR3 length is 15 residues. Germline CDR1 is SGHRS and CDR2 is YFSETQ. Germline trimming cut 5 bases from V and 4 bases from J; bases unmatched to any gene: 8. The CDR3, as DNA: TGCGCCAGCAGGGACCGCGGGAGGCAATACAATGAGCAGTTCTTC. Protein product: CASRDRGRQYNEQFF.

This clonotype appeared many times. This chain joins TRBV7-9 and TRBJ2-1; 13 bases are a match to TRBD2. CDR3 length: 17 residues. Germline CDR1 SEHNR, CDR2 FQNEAQ (reference sequence). J was trimmed by 0 bases and V by 5 bases; bases with no gene match: 4. The CDR3 DNA reads as TGTGCCAGCAGCGCGGGACTAGCGGGAAGCTCCTACAATGAGCAGTTCTTC. It encodes CASSAGLAGSSYNEQFF.

This clonotype was picked up many times. V gene TRBV20-1 combines with J gene TRBJ1-2; 9 bases align to TRBD1. V shed 4 bases and J 5 bases; nucleotides not matched to a gene: 5. Looked up from germline, CDR1 is DFQATT and CDR2 is SNEGSKA (reference sequence). This CDR3 comprises 13 residues. The CDR3 nucleotides read TGCAGTGCTAAAGGACAGGGGCCGTATGGCTACACCTTC. As protein: CSAKGQGPYGYTF.

On this clonotype: A read error is possible here, since a much larger clone lies one base away. The rearrangement uses TRBV6-5 and TRBJ2-2; 12 bases are shared with TRBD2. Germline assignment: CDR1 MNHEY and CDR2 SVGAGI. The CDR3 length is 15 residues. CDR3 sequence (DNA): TGTGCCAGCTGTTATACTAGCGGGAGGAACGGGGAGCTGTTTTTT. This encodes CASCYTSGRNGELFF.

The chain joins TRBV6-5 to TRBJ2-7; 10 bases are a match to TRBD1. Germline trimming cut 0 bases from V and 3 bases from J; bases unmatched to any gene: 14. CDR1 and CDR2 (germline): MNHEY, SVGAGI. The CDR3 is 19 amino acids. The CDR3 nucleotides are TGTGCCAGCAGTTACTCTAGGACTTTCGGGACAGGGGAGATCTACGAGCAGTACTTC. Its translation: CASSYSRTFGTGEIYEQYF.

This clonotype appeared many times. The chain links TRBV12-3 or TRBV12-4 to TRBJ2-3; possible D gene TRBD2, 5 bases. The CDR3 has 11 residues. Trimming left V 6 bases short and J 10 bases short, with 11 bases between. In nucleotides, the CDR3 is TGTGCCAGCAGGAAGCCGGGATCGCAGTATTTT. This gives the protein CASRKPGSQYF.

The chain has TRBV29-1 and TRBJ2-7; 9 bases align to TRBD2. The J segment lost 2 bases and the V segment lost 7 bases, leaving 12 bases of the junction unmatched. Germline V gene lookup returns CDR1 SQVTM and CDR2 ANQGSEA. The CDR3 is 15 amino acids. As DNA, the CDR3 is TGCAGCGCCTCCGTCGGGCGGGAGGGTCCCTACGAGCAGTACTTC. Residues: CSASVGREGPYEQYF.

The table lists this clonotype with many counts. The V call is TRBV10-3, the J call TRBJ2-7; TRBD2 matches 7 bases. The V and J ends lost 3 bases and 2 bases, in that order; junction bases with no gene match: 7. The CDR3 has 15 residues. Germline V gene sequence: CDR1 ENHRY, CDR2 SYGVKD. The DNA for the CDR3 is TGTGCCATCAGTGATTCTAGCGGCATAGCCTACGAGCAGTACTTC. Encoded protein: CAISDSSGIAYEQYF.

V gene TRBV5-1 combines with J gene TRBJ2-3; D is unresolved. V lost 7 bases and J lost 0, with 9 bases in between. The CDR3 runs 13 residues. Germline CDR1 and CDR2: SGHRS and YFSETQ. The CDR3 region has the DNA TGCGCCAGCGACTCCGGAAGCACAGATACGCAGTATTTT. Residues: CASDSGSTDTQYF.

This clonotype showed up many times. In DNA, the CDR3 is TGCAGCGTCCTTGGGGCGGGGACTTCCTACGAGCAGTACTTC. It is translated as CSVLGAGTSYEQYF. The genes are TRBV29-1 and TRBJ2-7, with a weak D call TRBD2 (6 bases). The V end was cut by 6 bases, the J end by 1 base, with 16 bases between. The CDR3 length is 14 residues. Germline V gene sequence: CDR1 SQVTM, CDR2 ANQGSEA.

This clonotype was picked up a small number of times. This rearrangement joins TRBV30 to TRBJ2-7; tentatively, D is TRBD1 (6 bases). The CDR3 length is 13 residues. Trimming left V 1 base short and J 1 base short, with 8 bases between. Germline assignment: CDR1 GTSNPN and CDR2 SVGIG (reference sequence). In DNA, the CDR3 is TGTGCCTGGAGTGGAACAGGGTCCTACGAGCAGTACTTC. Translation gives CAWSGTGSYEQYF. Looking up the rest from reference TRBV30 and TRBJ2-7 gives the full variable domain: SQTIHQWPATLVQPVGSPLSLECTVEGTSNPNLYWYRQAAGRGLQLLFYSVGIGQISSEVPQNLSASRPQDRQFILSSKKLLLSDSGFYLCAWSGTGSYEQYFGPGTRLTVT.

This clonotype appeared many times. CDR3 in amino acids: CASSNLGPPIGTEAFF. The CDR3 DNA reads TGTGCCAGCAGCAACTTGGGACCCCCGATTGGCACTGAAGCTTTCTTT. The chain carries TRBV7-3 and TRBJ1-1; TRBD1 might be the D (5 bases). CDR1 is SGHTA, CDR2 FQGTGA, per germline. The CDR3 has 16 amino acids. Between the trimmed V and J ends, which lost 5 bases and 4 bases, there was a span of 20 bases.

This clonotype has just a few counts. The chain uses TRBV15 and TRBJ2-3; no firm D call. The CDR3 has 14 residues. V shed 2 bases and J shed 0 bases, with 6 bases lying between them. Germline V gene data show CDR1 as LNHNV and CDR2 as YYDKDF (reference sequence). CDR3 coding DNA: TGTGCCACCAGCAGAACGGTTAGCACAGATACGCAGTATTTT. The encoded protein is CATSRTVSTDTQYF.

This clonotype was seen more than once but under ten times. The chain uses TRBV28 and TRBJ1-2; D unresolved. The V gene lost 4 bases and the J gene lost 2 bases, with 11 bases spanning the gap. The CDR3 loop spans 14 amino acids. Germline V gene sequence: CDR1 MDHEN, CDR2 SYDVKM. The CDR3 region has the DNA TGTGCCAGCAGTTCCGGATTTTCCAACTATGGCTACACCTTC. It yields the protein CASSSGFSNYGYTF.

This clonotype was seen many times. The chain carries TRBV4-1 and TRBJ2-1; a possible D gene is TRBD2 (6 bases). Trimming removed 1 base from V and 4 bases from J, with 17 bases in between. The CDR3 length is 17 residues. Looked up from germline, CDR1 is MGHRA and CDR2 is YSYEKL. CDR3 sequence reads: CASSQGGWGEYYNEQFF. Written as DNA, the CDR3 is TGCGCCAGCAGCCAAGGGGGCTGGGGGGAGTATTACAATGAGCAGTTCTTC.